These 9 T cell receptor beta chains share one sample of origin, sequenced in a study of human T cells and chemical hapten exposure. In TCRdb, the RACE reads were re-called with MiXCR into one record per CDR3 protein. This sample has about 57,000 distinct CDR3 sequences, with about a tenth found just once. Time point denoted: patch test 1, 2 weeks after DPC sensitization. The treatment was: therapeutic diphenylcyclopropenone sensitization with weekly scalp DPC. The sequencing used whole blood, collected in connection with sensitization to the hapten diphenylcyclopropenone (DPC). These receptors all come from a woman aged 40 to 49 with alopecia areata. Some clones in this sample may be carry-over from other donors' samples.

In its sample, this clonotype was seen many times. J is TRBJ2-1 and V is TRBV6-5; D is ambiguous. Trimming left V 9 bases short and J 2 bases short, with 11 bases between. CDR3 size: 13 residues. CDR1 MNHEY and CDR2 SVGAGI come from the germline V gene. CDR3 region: CASSKKAYNEQFF. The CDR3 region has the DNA TGTGCCAGTTCAAAGAAGGCCTACAATGAGCAGTTCTTC.

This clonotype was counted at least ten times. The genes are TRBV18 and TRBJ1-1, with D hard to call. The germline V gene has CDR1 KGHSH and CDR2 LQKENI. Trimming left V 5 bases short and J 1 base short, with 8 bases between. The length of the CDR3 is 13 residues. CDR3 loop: CASSTKENTEAFF. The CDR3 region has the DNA TGTGCCAGCTCAACCAAGGAGAACACTGAAGCTTTCTTT.

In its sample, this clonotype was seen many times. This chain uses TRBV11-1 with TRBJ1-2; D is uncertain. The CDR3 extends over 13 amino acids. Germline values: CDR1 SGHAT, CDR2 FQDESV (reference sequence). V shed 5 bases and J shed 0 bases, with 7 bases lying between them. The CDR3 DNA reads TGTGCCAGCAGCCGAGGACCTAACTATGGCTACACCTTC. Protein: CASSRGPNYGYTF. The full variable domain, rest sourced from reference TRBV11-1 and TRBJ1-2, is EAEVAQSPRYKITEKSQAVAFWCDPISGHATLYWYRQILGQGPELLVQFQDESVVDDSQLPKDRFSAERLKGVDSTLKIQPAELGDSAMYLCASSRGPNYGYTFGSGTRLTVV.

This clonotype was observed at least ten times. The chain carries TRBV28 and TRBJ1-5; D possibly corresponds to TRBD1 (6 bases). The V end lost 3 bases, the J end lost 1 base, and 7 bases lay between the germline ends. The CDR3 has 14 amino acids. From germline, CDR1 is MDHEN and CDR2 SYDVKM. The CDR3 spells CASSFGTSNQPQHF. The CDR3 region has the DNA TGTGCCAGCAGTTTTGGGACAAGCAATCAGCCCCAGCATTTT.

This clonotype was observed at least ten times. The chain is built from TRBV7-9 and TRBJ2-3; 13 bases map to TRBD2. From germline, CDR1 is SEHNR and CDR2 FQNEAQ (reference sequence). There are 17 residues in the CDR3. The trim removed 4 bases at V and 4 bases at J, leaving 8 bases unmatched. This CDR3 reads CASSSKRLAGGPDTQYF. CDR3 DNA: TGTGCCAGCAGCTCCAAAAGACTAGCGGGGGGCCCAGATACGCAGTATTTT.

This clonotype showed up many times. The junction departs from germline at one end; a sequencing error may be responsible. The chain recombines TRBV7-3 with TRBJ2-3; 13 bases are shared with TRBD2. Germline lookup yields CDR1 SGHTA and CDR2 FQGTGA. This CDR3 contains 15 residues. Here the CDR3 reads CASSLTSGGADTQYF. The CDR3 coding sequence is TGTGCCAGCAGCCTAACTAGCGGGGGGGCAGATACGCAGTATTTT. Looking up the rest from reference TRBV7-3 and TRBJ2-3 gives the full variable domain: GAGVSQTPSNKVTEKGKYVELRCDPISGHTALYWYRQSLGQGPEFLIYFQGTGAADDSGLPNDRFFAVRPEGSVSTLKIQRTERGDSAVYLCASSLTSGGADTQYFGPGTRLTVL.

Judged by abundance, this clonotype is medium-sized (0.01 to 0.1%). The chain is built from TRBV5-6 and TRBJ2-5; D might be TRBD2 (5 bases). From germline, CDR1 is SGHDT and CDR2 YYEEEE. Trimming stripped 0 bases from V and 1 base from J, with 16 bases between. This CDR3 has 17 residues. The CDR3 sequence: CASSLGTWRVFQETQYF. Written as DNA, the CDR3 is TGTGCCAGCAGCTTGGGGACTTGGCGGGTGTTCCAAGAGACCCAGTACTTC.

The DNA for the CDR3 is TGTGCCTGGAGTAGGGGGTCGGGACAGCCCCAGCATTTT. Its translation is CAWSRGSGQPQHF. This chain links TRBV30 with TRBJ1-5; D is perhaps TRBD1 (6 bases). The CDR3 runs 13 residues. Trimming shortened V by 2 bases and J by 7 bases, and 12 bases separated the two germline ends. Germline V gene sequence: CDR1 GTSNPN, CDR2 SVGIG (reference sequence).

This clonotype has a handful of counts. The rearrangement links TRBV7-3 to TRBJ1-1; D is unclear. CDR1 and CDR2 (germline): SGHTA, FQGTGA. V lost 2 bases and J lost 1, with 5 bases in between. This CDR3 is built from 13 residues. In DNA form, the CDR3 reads TGTGCCAGCAGCTTACAGGAGAACACTGAAGCTTTCTTT. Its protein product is CASSLQENTEAFF.